The source of this TCR beta chain is a study of blood T cells in healthy people across ages. Study-wide findings and caveats: Estimated diversity, derived from one million T cells, was regarded as an underestimate.

There are 18 residues in the CDR3. CDR1 is SGHAT and CDR2 is FQDESV in the germline V gene (reference sequence). V trimming: 5 bases; J trimming: 1 base; junction bases outside the gene matches: 11. In this sample, this clonotype turned up many times. What it binds is not known. A sample-barcoded 5' primer and a J-beta primer mix were used in a second PCR of roughly 6 to 11 cycles. Template switching added a 12-random-nucleotide identifier to every cDNA molecule. Each of the samples gave a minimum of 2.5 million paired-end reads that contained CDR3. One entry per CDR3 protein results from TCRdb running MiXCR on the 5' RACE reads. The repertoire holds 650,000 to 800,000 distinct CDR3 sequences, with under 55% as singletons. Isolated per sample were at least 6.5 million PBMCs.

The rearrangement joins TRBV11-1 to TRBJ2-5; 12 nucleotides agree with TRBD2. The sequence was collected from a man in his 60s in good health. Source material: blood. The DNA of the CDR3 is TGTGCCAGCAGCCGAAGCGCCCCGGGACTAGCGGGCCAAGAGACCCAGTACTTC. The encoded protein is CASSRSAPGLAGQETQYF.